The 3 T cell receptor beta chains given below trace back to one sample, sequenced in a study of low-dose radiotherapy and immunotherapy resistance in tumors. First-strand cDNA relied on TRAV- and TRBV-specific primers spanning alpha and beta chains. Both a constant-region primer and a V-primer adapter served to amplify TCRs across roughly 20 PCR cycles. TCRdb analysed the reads with MiXCR anew, one entry per CDR3 protein. The sample contains 30,000 to 40,000 distinct CDR3 sequences, about a fifth of which appear only once. Time point noted: after trial treatment. Regarding treatment: LDRT plus nivolumab, ipilimumab, low-dose cyclophosphamide and aspirin (RACIN trial). Sequenced here: PBMCs, sampled after low-dose radiotherapy plus immunotherapy. These receptors were obtained from a female donor with ovarian cancer.

The chain carries TRBV18 and TRBJ2-2; 7 bases map to TRBD1. Germline V lookup: CDR1 KGHSH, CDR2 LQKENI. The ends lost 5 bases at V and 0 bases at J; junction bases unmatched: 3. CDR3 length: 15 residues. Here the CDR3 DNA reads TGTGCCAGCTCAGGACAGGACGCGAACACCGGGGAGCTGTTTTTT. This encodes CASSGQDANTGELFF.

In this sample, this clonotype turned up many times. The gene calls are TRBV30 and TRBJ2-6, with TRBD2 matching over 7 bases. This CDR3 spans 16 amino acids. From germline, CDR1 is GTSNPN and CDR2 SVGIG (reference sequence). V shed 3 bases, J shed 1 base, and the junction held 6 bases outside the gene matches. CDR3 sequence: CAWRGGVESGANVLTF. The DNA for the CDR3 is TGTGCCTGGAGGGGGGGGGTGGAGTCTGGGGCCAACGTCCTGACTTTC.

This clonotype was observed many times. This rearrangement joins TRBV14 to TRBJ1-4; the D is unclear. The CDR3 sequence is 17 residues long. CDR1 is SGHDN and CDR2 is FVKESK in the germline V gene. Trimming removed 1 base from V and 3 bases from J, with 15 bases in between. The CDR3 here is CASSQGPPGGANEKLFF. CDR3 DNA: TGTGCCAGCAGCCAAGGGCCTCCGGGCGGTGCTAATGAAAAACTGTTTTTT. Supplemented by reference TRBV14 and TRBJ1-4, the full variable domain reads EAGVTQFPSHSVIEKGQTVTLRCDPISGHDNLYWYRRVMGKEIKFLLHFVKESKQDESGMPNNRFLAERTGGTYSTLKVQPAELEDSGVYFCASSQGPPGGANEKLFFGSGTQLSVL.